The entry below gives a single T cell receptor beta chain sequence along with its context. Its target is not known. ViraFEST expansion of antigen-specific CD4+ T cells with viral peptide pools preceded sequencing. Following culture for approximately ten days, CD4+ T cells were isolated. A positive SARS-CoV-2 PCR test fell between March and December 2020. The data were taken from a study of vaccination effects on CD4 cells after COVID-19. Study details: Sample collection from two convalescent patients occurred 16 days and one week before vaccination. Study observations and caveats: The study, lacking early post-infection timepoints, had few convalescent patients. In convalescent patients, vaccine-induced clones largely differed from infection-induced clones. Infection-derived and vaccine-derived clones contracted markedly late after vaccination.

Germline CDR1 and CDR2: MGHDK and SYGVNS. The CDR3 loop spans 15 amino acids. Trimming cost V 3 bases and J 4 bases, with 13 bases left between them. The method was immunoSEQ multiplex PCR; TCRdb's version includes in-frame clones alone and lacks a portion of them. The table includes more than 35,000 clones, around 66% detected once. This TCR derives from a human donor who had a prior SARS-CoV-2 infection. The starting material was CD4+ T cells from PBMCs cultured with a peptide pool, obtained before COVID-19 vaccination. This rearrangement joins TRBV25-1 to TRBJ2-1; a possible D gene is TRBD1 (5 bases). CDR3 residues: CASSDWPREYNEQFF. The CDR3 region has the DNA TGTGCCAGCAGTGACTGGCCCAGGGAATACAATGAGCAGTTCTTC.